Shown below are 14 T cell receptor beta chains from a single sample sequenced in a study of shared clonotypes between healthy human individuals. The protocol was immunoSEQ multiplex PCR, while the TCRdb copy is restricted to in-frame clones and leaves out a portion. The sample consists of about 800,000 clones, just over 95% of them appearing once. It was CD45RO-negative cells, positively selected for CCR7, that made up naive CD8 cells, with terminally differentiated effector memory CD45RA+ cells excluded. Sequencing was done on a sample of naive CD8+ T cells sorted from blood. The receptors derive from a man aged 25 to 40 in good health.

V is TRBV27 and J is TRBJ1-1; 9 bases agree with TRBD1. The ends lost 4 bases at V and 3 bases at J; junction bases unmatched: 3. Germline CDR1 and CDR2: MNHEY and SMNVEV (reference sequence). The CDR3 covers 14 residues. DNA for the CDR3: TGTGCCAGCAGTTATGGACAGGGGTACACTGAAGCTTTCTTT. Amino acid sequence: CASSYGQGYTEAFF.

The V call is TRBV10-3, the J call TRBJ2-1; a possible D gene is TRBD1 (6 bases). The CDR3 consists of 15 residues. Germline CDR1 is ENHRY and CDR2 is SYGVKD. V lost 4 bases and J lost 4, with 14 bases in between. Here the CDR3 reads CAISGRTDGYNEQFF. DNA of the CDR3: TGTGCCATCAGTGGGCGGACAGACGGGTACAATGAGCAGTTCTTC.

V is TRBV14 and J is TRBJ2-7; the D gene is possibly TRBD2 (6 bases). The length of the CDR3 is 14 residues. V was shortened by 3 bases and J by 4 bases, with 13 bases between the two germline ends. Germline V CDR1 and CDR2: SGHDN, FVKESK. The CDR3 reads CASSHGGTQYEQYF. The CDR3, as DNA: TGTGCCAGCAGCCACGGAGGGACCCAGTACGAGCAGTACTTC.

This chain joins TRBV6-5 and TRBJ2-1, with 13 bases lining up with TRBD2. In germline, CDR1 is MNHEY, CDR2 SVGAGI. The junction had 2 bases not matched to a gene; V was cut back by 8 bases and J by 10 bases. This CDR3 is built from 12 residues. Written as DNA, the CDR3 is TGTGCCAGCCGGACTAGCGGGAGCGAGCAGTTCTTC. Translating gives CASRTSGSEQFF.

The chain combines TRBV27 with TRBJ2-7, with 16 bases that match TRBD2. J was trimmed by 2 bases and V by 2 bases; bases with no gene match: 9. The CDR3 runs 19 residues. The germline V gene encodes CDR1 MNHEY and CDR2 SMNVEV (reference sequence). DNA of the CDR3: TGTGCCAGCAGTTTACCCTCCGGGACTAGCGGGAGGGCCCCCTACGAGCAGTACTTC. Translation gives CASSLPSGTSGRAPYEQYF.

This clone has a single count. The gene calls are TRBV9 and TRBJ2-5, with D tentatively TRBD2 (6 bases). CDR1 and CDR2 from the germline V gene are SGDLS and YYNGEE. Trimming stripped 6 bases from V and 3 bases from J, with 15 bases between. The CDR3 extends over 14 amino acids. The CDR3: CASTVRDGEETQYF. The CDR3 DNA follows: TGTGCCAGCACCGTGCGGGACGGAGAAGAGACCCAGTACTTC.

In this sample, this clone turned up once. The CDR3 protein is CASSLGPGWGIHNEQFF. The DNA for the CDR3 is TGTGCCAGCAGCTTAGGTCCAGGGTGGGGGATTCACAATGAGCAGTTCTTC. The V and J genes are TRBV7-3 and TRBJ2-1; D tentatively fits TRBD1 or TRBD2 (5 bases each). The CDR3 runs to 17 residues. Germline V lookup: CDR1 SGHTA, CDR2 FQGTGA. V lost 2 bases, J lost 5 bases, and 19 bases lay in between.

The gene calls are TRBV27 and TRBJ2-7; D is uncertain. The germline V and J ends were trimmed by 3 bases and 0 bases, with 15 bases remaining between them. The CDR3 is 16 amino acids. Germline-derived CDR1 and CDR2 are MNHEY and SMNVEV (reference sequence). The CDR3 DNA is TGTGCCAGCAGTTTCTCCTCCGGCGATAGCTCCTACGAGCAGTACTTC. Its translation is CASSFSSGDSSYEQYF.

This chain joins TRBV7-9 and TRBJ2-2, with D unclear. CDR3 length: 12 amino acids. With 5 bases removed from V and 6 bases from J, the gap between germline ends came to 7 bases. Germline values: CDR1 SEHNR, CDR2 FQNEAQ (reference sequence). The chain's CDR3 is CASSPSAGELFF. The CDR3 DNA sequence: TGTGCCAGCAGCCCGAGTGCCGGGGAGCTGTTTTTT.

The rearrangement uses TRBV2 and TRBJ1-2, with D possibly TRBD1 on 6 matching bases. The V end lost 10 bases, the J end lost 5 bases, and 17 bases lay between the germline ends. This CDR3 is built from 13 residues. Germline V lookup: CDR1 SNHLY, CDR2 FYNNEI. CDR3 nucleotides: TGTGCCATCCCGAGGGGGGAGGGGTATGGCTACACCTTC. Translating gives CAIPRGEGYGYTF.

In its sample, this clone was seen once. The V call is TRBV5-1, the J call TRBJ1-5; 7 bases are shared with TRBD1. The germline CDR1 and CDR2 sequences are SGHRS and YFSETQ. V lost 0 bases, J lost 5 bases, and 2 bases stayed unmatched. The CDR3 has 14 residues. The CDR3 DNA reads TGCGCCAGCAGCTTGGGACAGGGACATCAGCCCCAGCATTTT. Translation gives CASSLGQGHQPQHF.

The chain has TRBV11-3 and TRBJ1-3; D not certain. The CDR3 runs 14 residues. CDR1 and CDR2 from the germline V gene are SGHNT and YENEEA. Trimming took off 4 bases at V and 0 bases at J, with 7 bases between the two ends. In DNA, the CDR3 is TGTGCCAGCAGCTCTCGGGACTCTGGAAACACCATATATTTT. It codes for CASSSRDSGNTIYF.

The rearrangement joins TRBV7-9 to TRBJ2-1; 12 bases fit TRBD2. The CDR3 totals 19 residues. The J segment lost 3 bases and the V segment lost 6 bases, leaving 15 bases of the junction unmatched. Germline loops: CDR1 SEHNR, CDR2 FQNEAQ (reference sequence). The CDR3 loop reads CASREPGGSGLAGYNEQFF. The CDR3 region has the DNA TGTGCCAGCAGGGAGCCGGGAGGGTCGGGACTAGCGGGCTACAATGAGCAGTTCTTC.

This chain joins TRBV5-6 and TRBJ1-5; D gene uncertain. V was clipped by 0 bases and J by 4 bases, with 8 bases between them. CDR1 and CDR2 from the germline V gene are SGHDT and YYEEEE. The length of the CDR3 is 14 residues. CDR3 sequence (DNA): TGTGCCAGCAGCTTGGCCCCGAGGAATCAGCCCCAGCATTTT. Translated: CASSLAPRNQPQHF.